This TCR beta chain emerged from a study of T cells in Graves' hyperthyroidism and ophthalmopathy. Study-wide results and limits: Blood also held most thyroid clonotypes expanded beyond 0.001.

This clonotype was recorded many times. Antigen specificity is unknown. The CDR3 has 17 amino acids. J was trimmed by 1 base and V by 0 bases; bases with no gene match: 5. Germline lookup yields CDR1 MNHEY and CDR2 SVGAGI. The source material, RNA transcripts, was used to amplify TCR beta CDR3 regions. Carried out on the TCR CDR3, a first-round RT-PCR used the HTBI primer set. TCRdb reprocessed the multiplex PCR reads via MiXCR and lists one record per CDR3 protein. The sample shows over 500,000 distinct CDR3 sequences, 14% of them seen only once. The gene calls are TRBV6-5 and TRBJ2-1, with 8 bases identical to TRBD2. This clonotype was obtained from a woman aged 40 to 50 with Graves' hyperthyroidism. The sample comprised blood. CDR3 DNA: TGTGCCAGCAGTTACTCAACCGGGAGGGAATCCTACAATGAGCAGTTCTTC. Amino acids: CASSYSTGRESYNEQFF.